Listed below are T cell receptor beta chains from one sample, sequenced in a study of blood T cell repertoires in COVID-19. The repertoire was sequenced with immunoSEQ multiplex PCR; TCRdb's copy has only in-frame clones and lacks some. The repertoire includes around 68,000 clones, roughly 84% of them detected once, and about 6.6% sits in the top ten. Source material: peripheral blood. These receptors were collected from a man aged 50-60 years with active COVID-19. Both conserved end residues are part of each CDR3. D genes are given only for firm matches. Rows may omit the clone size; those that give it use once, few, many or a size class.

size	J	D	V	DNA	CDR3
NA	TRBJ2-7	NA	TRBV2	TGTGCCAGCAGGCGTGGGACAAACGGCGAGCAGTACTTC	CASRRGTNGEQYF
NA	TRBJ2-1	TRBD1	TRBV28	TGTGCCAGCAGTTTCTGGCAGGGGGTTGGCAATGAGCAGTTCTTC	CASSFWQGVGNEQFF
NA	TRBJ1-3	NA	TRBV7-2	TGTGCCAGCAGCTTATCGGGGGTTCGGGCAGGGGGAAACACCATATATTTT	CASSLSGVRAGGNTIYF
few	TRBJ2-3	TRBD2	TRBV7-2	TGTGCCAGCAGCTTGTCGGGAGTAGCGGGACATGATACGCAGTATTTT	CASSLSGVAGHDTQYF
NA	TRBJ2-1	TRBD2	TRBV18	TGTGCCAGCTCACCACTAACTAGCGGGAGCTCTAGTGAGCAGTTCTTC	CASSPLTSGSSSEQFF
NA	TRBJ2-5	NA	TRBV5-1	TGCGCCAGCAGCTTGGGGCCAACGGGGGACCAGTACTTC	CASSLGPTGDQYF
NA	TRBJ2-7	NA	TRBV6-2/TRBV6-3	TGTGCCAGCAGTTACGGAGCGCGGAGCCCGACCTACGAGCAGTACTTC	CASSYGARSPTYEQYF
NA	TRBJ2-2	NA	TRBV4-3	TGCGCCAGCAGCCAAAGTAGCGACACCGGGGAGCTGTTTTTT	CASSQSSDTGELFF
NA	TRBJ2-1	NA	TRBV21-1	TGTGCCAGCAGCAAGCGGGGGGGCCCGTTCAATGAGCAGTTCTTC	CASSKRGGPFNEQFF
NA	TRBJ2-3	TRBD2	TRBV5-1	TGCGCCAGCAGCTTGGCTAGCGGGGAGACAGATACGCAGTATTTT	CASSLASGETDTQYF
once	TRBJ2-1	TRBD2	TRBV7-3	TGTGCCAGCAGCTTAAGACTAGCGGGAGCTTATGAGCAGTTCTTC	CASSLRLAGAYEQFF
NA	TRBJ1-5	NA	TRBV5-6	TGTGCCAGCAGCTTGGGAGATCAGCCCCAGCATTTT	CASSLGDQPQHF
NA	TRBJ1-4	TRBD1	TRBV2	TGTGCCAGCAGTATACAGGGGGCAACTAATGAAAAACTGTTTTTT	CASSIQGATNEKLFF
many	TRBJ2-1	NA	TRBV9	TGTGCCAGCAGCGTATGGGAGGTTATGGTAAATGAGCAGTTCTTC	CASSVWEVMVNEQFF
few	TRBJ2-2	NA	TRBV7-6	TGTGCCAGCAGCTTAGTAGAGGCCGGGGAGCTGTTTTTT	CASSLVEAGELFF
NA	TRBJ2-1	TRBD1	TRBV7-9	TGTGCCAGCACCTCCCGGGACAGTTCCTACAATGAGCAGTTCTTC	CASTSRDSSYNEQFF
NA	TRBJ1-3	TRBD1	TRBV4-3	TGCGCCAGCAGCCAAGAAGGGGGCCTCCGTATCTCCTCTGGAAACACCATATATTTT	CASSQEGGLRISSGNTIYF
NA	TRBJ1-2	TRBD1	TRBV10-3	TGTGCCATCAGTGAGATAGACAGGGGGCGAGGTGGCTACACCTTC	CAISEIDRGRGGYTF
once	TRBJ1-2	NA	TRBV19	TGTGCCAGTAGTATATCCGCGAGCTATGGCTACACCTTC	CASSISASYGYTF
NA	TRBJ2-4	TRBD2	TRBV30	TGTGCCTGGACTCGGGGAGGGGCCGGAAACATTCAGTACTTC	CAWTRGGAGNIQYF
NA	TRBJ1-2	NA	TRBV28	TGTGCCAGCAGCTTAAATCAGGGGTTCAACTATGGCTACACCTTC	CASSLNQGFNYGYTF
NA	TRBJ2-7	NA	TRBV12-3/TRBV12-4	TGTGCCAGCAGCCCCGACAGAACGGAGCAGTACTTC	CASSPDRTEQYF